The 21 T cell receptor beta chains listed next were all sequenced from one sample in a study of breast tumors, draining lymph nodes, adjacent tissues. Samples came from axillary lymph nodes draining the breast cancer. TCRdb reprocessed the multiplex PCR reads via MiXCR and lists one record per CDR3 protein. This table holds 90,000 to 120,000 distinct CDR3 sequences, 21% found once. Specimen: axillary lymph node tissue. These receptors all stem from a female donor with breast cancer. Some clones in this sample may be carry-over from other donors' samples.

This clonotype has a handful of counts. The chain has TRBV18 and TRBJ2-3; 7 positions agree with TRBD2. This CDR3 comprises 14 residues. Germline lookup yields CDR1 KGHSH and CDR2 LQKENI. The junction had 3 bases not matched to a gene; V was cut back by 5 bases and J by 1 base. This CDR3 reads CASSGGSGTDTQYF. The CDR3 nucleotides read TGTGCCAGCTCAGGCGGGAGCGGCACAGATACGCAGTATTTT.

This clonotype was seen repeatedly, ten times or more. The chain carries TRBV2 and TRBJ2-7; 8 bases line up with TRBD1. This CDR3 region has 12 residues. V lost 6 bases to trimming and J lost 3 bases; unmatched junction nucleotides: 1. The V gene's germline CDR1 is SNHLY and CDR2 FYNNEI. Here the CDR3 reads CASSRGLYEQYF. DNA of the CDR3: TGTGCCAGCAGCAGGGGGCTCTACGAGCAGTACTTC.

V gene TRBV28 combines with J gene TRBJ1-4, with 9 bases identical to TRBD1. Germline lookup yields CDR1 MDHEN and CDR2 SYDVKM. V shed 5 bases and J 6 bases; nucleotides not matched to a gene: 7. CDR3 length: 15 residues. CDR3 sequence (DNA): TGTGCCAGCAGTGACAGGGGGTATAGAGATGAAAAACTGTTTTTT. Translated: CASSDRGYRDEKLFF.

This clonotype has ten or more counts. This rearrangement joins TRBV10-3 to TRBJ2-1; D may be TRBD2 (6 bases). V was pared by 4 bases and J by 8 bases, with 18 bases between. In germline, CDR1 is ENHRY, CDR2 SYGVKD. This CDR3 is 15 amino acids long. The CDR3 sequence: CAISALGGPWDEQFF. CDR3 sequence (DNA): TGTGCCATCAGTGCCTTGGGAGGCCCCTGGGATGAGCAGTTCTTC.

This clonotype was counted at least ten times. The chain couples TRBV5-1 to TRBJ1-4; 7 bases are shared with TRBD1. Per the germline V gene, CDR1 is SGHRS and CDR2 is YFSETQ. The trim removed 5 bases at V and 7 bases at J, leaving 14 bases unmatched. This CDR3 contains 16 residues. CDR3 amino acids: CASRFDRESLGEKLFF. The CDR3 DNA reads as TGCGCCAGCAGGTTTGACAGGGAGTCGTTAGGTGAAAAACTGTTTTTT.

In its sample, this clonotype was seen many times. The chain combines TRBV27 with TRBJ1-3; D perhaps matches TRBD1 (6 bases). Germline lookup yields CDR1 MNHEY and CDR2 SMNVEV (reference sequence). Trimming left V 5 bases short and J 2 bases short, with 10 bases between. The CDR3 is made up of 14 amino acids. The CDR3 coding sequence is TGTGCCAGCAGTCCTAGGGGGGCTGGAAACACCATATATTTT. Protein sequence: CASSPRGAGNTIYF.

This clonotype was recorded once. The chain combines TRBV5-1 with TRBJ1-5; no definite D call. Germline V gene lookup returns CDR1 SGHRS and CDR2 YFSETQ. This CDR3 region has 13 residues. Trimming took off 1 base at V and 6 bases at J, with 8 bases between the two ends. The CDR3 sequence: CASSLWDGQPQHF. In DNA, the CDR3 is TGCGCCAGCAGCTTGTGGGATGGTCAGCCCCAGCATTTT.

The chain uses TRBV12-3 or TRBV12-4 and TRBJ1-1; D ambiguous. V was clipped by 1 base and J by 2 bases, with 5 bases between them. This CDR3 contains 13 residues. The CDR3 protein is CASSLGDNTEAFF. Written as DNA, the CDR3 is TGTGCCAGCAGTTTAGGAGATAACACTGAAGCTTTCTTT.

This clonotype was observed at least ten times. The genes are TRBV19 and TRBJ1-2, with TRBD1 as a possible D gene (6 bases). This CDR3 region has 13 residues. The germline V gene encodes CDR1 LNHDA and CDR2 SQIVND (reference sequence). Between the trimmed V and J ends, which lost 7 bases and 5 bases, there was a span of 14 bases. Here the CDR3 DNA reads TGTGCCAGTAACCCAGGACAGCGTTATGGCTACACCTTC. Residues: CASNPGQRYGYTF.

This clonotype was counted ten times or more. The gene calls are TRBV2 and TRBJ2-5; 7 bases align to TRBD1. Germline CDR1 and CDR2: SNHLY and FYNNEI. The V gene end was trimmed by 5 bases and the J gene end by 1 base; junction bases not matched to a gene: 1. The CDR3 is 13 amino acids. This chain's CDR3 is CASSRDSQETQYF. The CDR3 DNA sequence: TGTGCCAGCAGTCGGGACAGCCAAGAGACCCAGTACTTC.

This rearrangement joins TRBV6-1 to TRBJ2-1, with 13 bases matching TRBD2. Trimming cost V 4 bases and J 8 bases; bases outside gene matches: 5. CDR3 length equals 15 residues. Germline lookup yields CDR1 MNHNS and CDR2 SASEGT. The CDR3, as DNA: TGTGCCAGCAGTGGTACTAGCGGGGGGGCCGATGAGCAGTTCTTC. Translated: CASSGTSGGADEQFF.

Many counts were recorded for this clonotype. The chain uses TRBV24-1 and TRBJ1-2, with D maybe TRBD1 (6 bases). This CDR3 is 15 amino acids long. CDR1 and CDR2 (germline): KGHDR, SFDVKD. Trimming took 3 bases from V and 8 from J, leaving 18 bases between them. This chain's CDR3 is CATSDGGRFYGGYTF. The CDR3 coding sequence is TGTGCCACCAGTGATGGGGGGCGCTTTTATGGAGGCTACACCTTC.

This clonotype showed up many times. The chain is built from TRBV15 and TRBJ2-5; D gene uncertain. The CDR3 consists of 13 residues. Germline V gives CDR1 LNHNV, CDR2 YYDKDF (reference sequence). The ends were cut back, 0 bases at V and 4 bases at J, with 6 bases in the middle. CDR3: CATSRDPVETQYF. CDR3 nucleotide sequence: TGTGCCACCAGCAGAGACCCAGTAGAGACCCAGTACTTC.

This sequence joins TRBV20-1 and TRBJ1-3; unclear D gene. This CDR3 is 13 amino acids long. V dropped 1 base and J dropped 0 bases, with 4 bases sitting between them. The V gene's germline CDR1 is DFQATT and CDR2 SNEGSKA (reference sequence). CDR3 in DNA: TGCAGTGCTAGAGGCAACTCTGGAAACACCATATATTTT. It yields the protein CSARGNSGNTIYF.

This clonotype was detected ten times or more. The rearrangement uses TRBV5-6 and TRBJ2-5; 12 bases align to TRBD2. The CDR3 length is 18 residues. The V gene's germline CDR1 is SGHDT and CDR2 YYEEEE. The junction had 9 bases not matched to a gene; V was cut back by 3 bases and J by 0 bases. In DNA form, the CDR3 reads TGTGCCAGCAGCTCACTTTTGGGACTAGCGGGTTACCAAGAGACCCAGTACTTC. Its protein product is CASSSLLGLAGYQETQYF.

This clonotype appeared many times. V and J are TRBV20-1 and TRBJ2-1; D is tentatively TRBD1 or TRBD2 (6 bases each). CDR1 is DFQATT, CDR2 SNEGSKA, per germline (reference sequence). This CDR3 region has 14 residues. V was cut by 1 base and J by 7 bases, with 14 bases left in between. Here the CDR3 DNA reads TGCAGTGCTAGAGTCCTAGGGGGGAGGAATGAGCAGTTCTTC. Protein product: CSARVLGGRNEQFF.

V and J are TRBV20-1 and TRBJ2-7; 8 bases align to TRBD1. The CDR3 is 16 amino acids. Unmatched junction bases numbered 12, after V lost 0 bases and J lost 5 bases. Germline CDR1 is DFQATT and CDR2 is SNEGSKA (reference sequence). Written as DNA, the CDR3 is TGCAGTGCTAGAGATCCTCTGACAGGGGAGTACGACGAGCAGTACTTC. Residues: CSARDPLTGEYDEQYF.

This clonotype was found many times. The chain has TRBV11-3 and TRBJ2-3; D is possibly TRBD2 (6 bases). The CDR3 is 13 amino acids. Per germline, CDR1 SGHNT and CDR2 YENEEA. V lost 1 base, J lost 10 bases, and 12 bases lay in between. CDR3 sequence: CASSLGGVGPQYF. CDR3 in DNA: TGTGCCAGCAGCTTAGGGGGGGTCGGCCCGCAGTATTTT.

The chain recombines TRBV29-1 with TRBJ2-4; D is undetermined. Germline V gene sequence: CDR1 SQVTM, CDR2 ANQGSEA. Trimming removed 3 bases at V and 3 bases at J, with 9 bases between. The CDR3 is 13 amino acids. The chain's CDR3 is CSVDDRLKNIQYF. The CDR3 DNA reads TGCAGCGTTGATGATAGGCTCAAAAACATTCAGTACTTC.

The table lists this clonotype with many counts. The V gene is TRBV11-2, the J gene TRBJ2-1; 14 bases agree with TRBD2. Unmatched junction bases numbered 7, after V lost 9 bases and J lost 9 bases. The germline V gene has CDR1 SGHAT and CDR2 FQNNGV. This CDR3 has 14 residues. CDR3 coding DNA: TGTGCCAGTAGACTAGCGGGAGGGCCCGGTGAGCAGTTCTTC. Its protein is CASRLAGGPGEQFF.

This clonotype came up many times. The chain links TRBV5-4 to TRBJ2-5; 7 bases match TRBD1. Germline V gene lookup returns CDR1 SGHNT and CDR2 YYREEE (reference sequence). This CDR3 comprises 16 residues. Losses at the gene ends were 6 bases for V and 4 bases for J; bases not matched to a gene: 15. The CDR3 nucleotides read TGTGCCAGCACGCTGGCAGGCCCGCGACAGGGAGAGACCCAGTACTTC. This codes for CASTLAGPRQGETQYF.